The 30 T cell receptor beta chains below all came from one sample that was sequenced in a study of cytomegalovirus exposure and HLA in healthy donors. In the PCR, 60 Vbeta and 13 Jbeta primers were used. Sequencing was performed with immunoSEQ multiplex PCR; in TCRdb, only in-frame clones are kept and a portion is missing. The sample includes 100,000 or so clones, around 15% of them seen just once. Sequenced material: PBMCs. These receptor sequences come from a female donor in good health and CMV-seronegative.

CDR3 coding DNA: TGTGCCAGCAGCGTAGCTTTAGGGGATGAGCAGTTCTTC. Translating gives CASSVALGDEQFF. The chain uses TRBV9 and TRBJ2-1; perhaps TRBD1 as D (5 bases). This CDR3 region has 13 residues. Germline lookup yields CDR1 SGDLS and CDR2 YYNGEE. Trimming pared 0 bases from V and 8 bases from J, leaving 9 bases between.

Only a few counts were recorded for this clone. The chain joins TRBV7-2 to TRBJ2-3; a weak D match, TRBD2 (7 bases). This CDR3 has 16 amino acids. Trimming stripped 3 bases from V and 3 bases from J, with 16 bases between. The germline gives CDR1 SGHTA, CDR2 FQGNSA. In DNA, the CDR3 is TGTGCCAGCAGCTTTCAAAGGGGGGGTAAAACAGATACGCAGTATTTT. Translating gives CASSFQRGGKTDTQYF.

The CDR3 nucleotides read TGTGCCAGCAGCTCAAGATCGGTAGCTAATGAAAAACTGTTTTTT. It yields the protein CASSSRSVANEKLFF. The V and J genes are TRBV5-4 and TRBJ1-4; the D is unclear. The germline V gene has CDR1 SGHNT and CDR2 YYREEE (reference sequence). CDR3 length: 15 amino acids. Trimming removed 3 bases from V and 3 bases from J, with 12 bases in between.

The chain combines TRBV27 with TRBJ1-6; 10 nucleotides align to TRBD1. The J segment lost 9 bases and the V segment lost 5 bases, leaving 10 bases of the junction unmatched. Germline V gene sequence: CDR1 MNHEY, CDR2 SMNVEV (reference sequence). This CDR3 comprises 16 residues. The CDR3: CASSAPGTGDGSPLHF. In DNA, the CDR3 is TGTGCCAGCAGTGCCCCCGGGACAGGGGACGGTTCACCCCTCCACTTT.

This chain links TRBV2 with TRBJ2-1, with D possibly matching TRBD2 (5 bases). The CDR3 has 17 residues. Trimming took 0 bases from V and 8 from J, leaving 20 bases between them. Germline assignment: CDR1 SNHLY and CDR2 FYNNEI. CDR3 coding DNA: TGTGCCAGCAGTGAAGCCCGCCCCGGACGGGGAGTAGATGAGCAGTTCTTC. It yields the protein CASSEARPGRGVDEQFF.

This clone was counted a few times. The chain carries TRBV6-1 and TRBJ1-1, with a weak D call TRBD1 (5 bases). The CDR3 extends over 15 amino acids. The V gene lost 0 bases and the J gene lost 1 base, with 9 bases spanning the gap. The germline gives CDR1 MNHNS, CDR2 SASEGT. The CDR3 sequence is CASSEAVGGNTEAFF. The DNA for the CDR3 is TGTGCCAGCAGTGAAGCGGTCGGGGGGAACACTGAAGCTTTCTTT.

The V and J genes are TRBV5-1 and TRBJ2-7; the D is unclear. Germline CDR1 reads SGHRS; CDR2 reads YFSETQ. V was shortened by 1 base and J by 2 bases, with 7 bases between the two germline ends. The CDR3 is made up of 13 amino acids. Here the CDR3 DNA reads TGCGCCAGCAGCTTGTCCGGTACCTACGAGCAGTACTTC. Encoded protein: CASSLSGTYEQYF.

The V gene is TRBV28, the J gene TRBJ2-1, with TRBD2 matching over 10 bases. Trimming took 4 bases from V and 0 from J; bases not matched to a gene: 6. This CDR3 is 17 amino acids long. Germline V gives CDR1 MDHEN, CDR2 SYDVKM. The CDR3 spells CASSSSSGRGSYNEQFF. The CDR3 coding sequence is TGTGCCAGCAGTTCATCAAGCGGGAGGGGCTCCTACAATGAGCAGTTCTTC. Complete variable domain (other parts from reference TRBV28 and TRBJ2-1): DVKVTQSSRYLVKRTGEKVFLECVQDMDHENMFWYRQDPGLGLRLIYFSYDVKMKEKGDIPEGYSVSREKKERFSLILESASTNQTSMYLCASSSSSGRGSYNEQFFGPGTRLTVL.

This clone was seen a handful of times. The rearrangement joins TRBV4-3 to TRBJ1-6, with a tentative D call TRBD1 (5 bases). V was shortened by 8 bases and J by 6 bases, with 11 bases between the two germline ends. CDR3 size: 13 residues. CDR1 and CDR2 (germline): LGHNA, YSLEER. The DNA for the CDR3 is TGCGCCAGCGCCGGAGGGGCTAATTCACCCCTCCACTTT. Its translation is CASAGGANSPLHF.

This clone was recorded a few times. The CDR3 protein is CASSLDRLWETQYF. The DNA for the CDR3 is TGTGCCAGCAGCTTAGATCGACTCTGGGAGACCCAGTACTTC. The chain employs TRBV7-9 and TRBJ2-5; D call uncertain. The CDR3 totals 14 residues. Trimming shortened V by 1 base and J by 5 bases, and 11 bases separated the two germline ends. Germline values: CDR1 SEHNR, CDR2 FQNEAQ (reference sequence).

This clone was seen only a few times. The chain joins TRBV19 to TRBJ1-2, with TRBD1 matching over 7 bases. Losses at the gene ends were 0 bases for V and 2 bases for J; bases not matched to a gene: 15. CDR1 LNHDA and CDR2 SQIVND come from the germline V gene (reference sequence). The CDR3 has 19 residues. The CDR3 sequence: CASSIDPQTGKKTNYGYTF. CDR3 DNA: TGTGCCAGTAGTATAGATCCCCAGACAGGGAAAAAAACAAACTATGGCTACACCTTC.

This chain joins TRBV30 and TRBJ2-1; D uncertain. Germline assignment: CDR1 GTSNPN and CDR2 SVGIG (reference sequence). V gave up 1 base and J gave up 10 bases, with 11 bases separating them. The CDR3 consists of 12 residues. The CDR3 sequence: CAWSAPIAEQFF. CDR3 nucleotide sequence: TGTGCCTGGAGTGCCCCCATCGCGGAGCAGTTCTTC.

This chain uses TRBV27 with TRBJ1-2; 7 bases map to TRBD1. The CDR3 spans 14 residues. CDR1 and CDR2 from the germline V gene are MNHEY and SMNVEV (reference sequence). The junction had 10 bases not matched to a gene; V was cut back by 4 bases and J by 8 bases. CDR3 in amino acids: CASSWDRGTRGYTF. The CDR3 bases are TGTGCCAGCAGTTGGGACAGAGGGACTCGAGGCTACACCTTC.

This clone was counted between two and nine times. V gene TRBV2 combines with J gene TRBJ2-7; TRBD2 aligns across 11 bases. CDR3 length: 15 residues. Germline trimming cut 7 bases from V and 0 bases from J; bases unmatched to any gene: 5. Germline CDR1 and CDR2: SNHLY and FYNNEI. This chain's CDR3 is CASKVTSGSSYEQYF. The CDR3 DNA reads TGTGCCAGCAAGGTTACTAGCGGGAGCTCCTACGAGCAGTACTTC.

This clone has just a few counts. V usage is TRBV28 and J usage is TRBJ2-7, with a weak D call TRBD2 (6 bases). The V gene lost 2 bases and the J gene lost 2 bases, with 10 bases spanning the gap. The CDR3 has 14 amino acids. CDR1 is MDHEN and CDR2 is SYDVKM in the germline V gene. CDR3 region: CASSLVSGAYEQYF. In DNA form, the CDR3 reads TGTGCCAGCAGTTTAGTTAGCGGCGCCTACGAGCAGTACTTC.

In its sample, this clone was seen a few times. J is TRBJ2-3 and V is TRBV5-4; D unclear. The germline CDR1 and CDR2 sequences are SGHNT and YYREEE (reference sequence). This CDR3 contains 14 residues. V shed 4 bases and J shed 0 bases, with 9 bases lying between them. The CDR3 loop is CASSPVSSTDTQYF. The CDR3, as DNA: TGTGCCAGCAGCCCCGTATCTAGCACAGATACGCAGTATTTT.

The chain has TRBV10-2 and TRBJ2-2; D uncertain. There are 13 residues in the CDR3. Trimming pared 0 bases from V and 5 bases from J, leaving 4 bases between. Germline V gene sequence: CDR1 WSHSY, CDR2 SAAADI. The CDR3 spells CASSESETGELFF. DNA of the CDR3: TGCGCCAGCAGTGAGTCGGAGACCGGGGAGCTGTTTTTT.

The rearrangement uses TRBV9 and TRBJ2-3; TRBD2 agrees at 12 bases. The CDR3 spans 17 residues. After removal of 3 bases from V and 2 bases from J, the junction contained 7 bases not matched to a gene. CDR1 SGDLS and CDR2 YYNGEE come from the germline V gene. The CDR3 here is CASSATSGGRPTDTQYF. CDR3 DNA sequence: TGTGCCAGCAGCGCCACTAGCGGGGGGAGGCCCACAGATACGCAGTATTTT.

The V and J genes are TRBV14 and TRBJ1-4; 8 nucleotides line up with TRBD1. Trimming at V came to 2 bases and at J to 7 bases, leaving 12 bases not matched to a gene. Germline lookup yields CDR1 SGHDN and CDR2 FVKESK. CDR3 length: 17 residues. For the CDR3, the DNA is TGTGCCAGCAGCCAATTTGGCGTGGACAGGGAGAGTGAAAAACTGTTTTTT. Translating it yields CASSQFGVDRESEKLFF. Filled out from reference TRBV14 and TRBJ1-4, the complete variable domain reads EAGVTQFPSHSVIEKGQTVTLRCDPISGHDNLYWYRRVMGKEIKFLLHFVKESKQDESGMPNNRFLAERTGGTYSTLKVQPAELEDSGVYFCASSQFGVDRESEKLFFGSGTQLSVL.

This chain uses TRBV28 with TRBJ1-2; D call uncertain. This CDR3 spans 13 amino acids. Germline V CDR1 and CDR2: MDHEN, SYDVKM. Deletions cut 2 bases from V and 8 bases from J, with 12 bases between. Here the CDR3 reads CASSLVEPPGYTF. The CDR3 region has the DNA TGTGCCAGCAGTTTAGTGGAGCCCCCGGGCTACACCTTC.

This clone was picked up a small number of times. This sequence joins TRBV13 and TRBJ1-1; weak D call: TRBD1 (6 bases). Trimming shortened V by 8 bases and J by 4 bases, and 14 bases separated the two germline ends. Germline CDR1 and CDR2: PRHDT and FYEKMQ (reference sequence). The CDR3 totals 13 residues. CDR3 region: CASQSGQTTEAFF. CDR3 DNA sequence: TGTGCCAGCCAATCGGGACAAACCACTGAAGCTTTCTTT.

In its sample, this clone was seen a few times. The CDR3 sequence: CAGSGTEVYEQYF. The DNA of the CDR3 is TGTGCCGGATCCGGGACAGAAGTCTACGAGCAGTACTTC. The J gene is TRBJ2-7, the V gene TRBV2; 7 bases align to TRBD1. Germline CDR1 reads SNHLY; CDR2 reads FYNNEI. The CDR3 has 13 amino acids. Trimming cost V 11 bases and J 3 bases; bases outside gene matches: 10.

Only a few counts were recorded for this clone. The V call is TRBV7-9, the J call TRBJ1-6; D ambiguous. V shed 0 bases and J shed 4 bases, with 13 bases lying between them. Germline CDR1 and CDR2: SEHNR and FQNEAQ (reference sequence). This CDR3 spans 17 amino acids. CDR3 protein: CASSLASSGKYNSPLHF. As DNA, the CDR3 is TGTGCCAGCAGCTTAGCTTCTTCCGGGAAATATAATTCACCCCTCCACTTT.

This clone came up a few times. The chain links TRBV19 to TRBJ1-1; weak D call: TRBD1 (6 bases). The CDR3 has 12 amino acids. Looked up from germline, CDR1 is LNHDA and CDR2 is SQIVND (reference sequence). The V and J ends lost 8 bases and 4 bases respectively, with 11 bases between them. CDR3 sequence (DNA): TGTGCCAGTGCAACAGGGTCCACTGAAGCTTTCTTT. Translating it yields CASATGSTEAFF.

This clone appeared a few times. The J gene is TRBJ1-5, the V gene TRBV2, with D perhaps TRBD1 (6 bases). The V and J ends lost 5 bases and 1 base respectively, with 12 bases between them. The CDR3 runs 15 residues. Germline-derived CDR1 and CDR2 are SNHLY and FYNNEI. The CDR3 DNA is TGTGCCAGCAGTCCCACGACAGGAAGCAATCAGCCCCAGCATTTT. Protein sequence: CASSPTTGSNQPQHF.

The V call is TRBV13, the J call TRBJ2-7; TRBD2 aligns across 8 bases. CDR1 and CDR2 (germline): PRHDT, FYEKMQ (reference sequence). The CDR3 has 15 amino acids. J gave up 7 bases and V 5 bases, and 13 bases lay outside the gene matches. CDR3 sequence: CASSLNSGGPWEQYF. In DNA, the CDR3 is TGTGCCAGCAGCCTAAACTCGGGGGGGCCTTGGGAGCAGTACTTC.

The genes are TRBV14 and TRBJ1-2; TRBD1 matches at 8 bases. V shed 2 bases, J shed 8 bases, and the junction held 10 bases outside the gene matches. CDR3 length: 15 residues. Germline lookup yields CDR1 SGHDN and CDR2 FVKESK. The CDR3 DNA is TGTGCCAGCAGCCAATTCTACTCAGGGGGCGCCGGCTACACCTTC. Protein: CASSQFYSGGAGYTF. Combining the CDR3 with reference TRBV14 and TRBJ1-2 gives the whole variable domain EAGVTQFPSHSVIEKGQTVTLRCDPISGHDNLYWYRRVMGKEIKFLLHFVKESKQDESGMPNNRFLAERTGGTYSTLKVQPAELEDSGVYFCASSQFYSGGAGYTFGSGTRLTVV.

CDR3 protein: CAITAGQGDYGEQYF. The CDR3 DNA is TGTGCCATCACCGCTGGACAGGGTGATTATGGCGAGCAGTACTTC. The genes are TRBV10-3 and TRBJ2-7; TRBD1 aligns across 8 bases. Germline V gene sequence: CDR1 ENHRY, CDR2 SYGVKD. The CDR3 extends over 15 amino acids. V dropped 7 bases and J dropped 6; count of bases not matched to a gene: 14.

V is TRBV29-1 and J is TRBJ2-3; TRBD2 matches 10 bases. The CDR3 loop spans 13 amino acids. Trimming at V came to 5 bases and at J to 5 bases, leaving 4 bases not matched to a gene. Germline-derived CDR1 and CDR2 are SQVTM and ANQGSEA. CDR3 bases: TGCAGCGTTCGGTTAGCGGGGGGAGATACGCAGTATTTT. Protein: CSVRLAGGDTQYF.

The chain recombines TRBV4-3 with TRBJ2-5; D call uncertain. The CDR3 spans 14 residues. The ends were cut back, 0 bases at V and 0 bases at J, with 5 bases in the middle. Germline CDR1 is LGHNA and CDR2 is YSLEER. CDR3 DNA sequence: TGCGCCAGCAGCCAAGACAGGTACCAAGAGACCCAGTACTTC. This encodes CASSQDRYQETQYF.